Following are 28 T cell receptor beta chains from one sample sequenced in a study of graft-versus-host responses after intestinal transplantation. Clones were sequenced by immunoSEQ multiplex PCR, and TCRdb holds only the in-frame ones, with some missing. The table records roughly 40,000 clones, about 90% of them present only once. The sequencing used PBMCs, collected approximately 300 days after intestinal transplant. The receptors originated from a human patient who received an intestinal transplant, so some T cells may come from the graft donor.

The gene calls are TRBV28 and TRBJ2-1; D is uncertain. Germline CDR1 reads MDHEN; CDR2 reads SYDVKM. Trimming took 2 bases from V and 7 from J, leaving 12 bases between them. This CDR3 region has 14 residues. In DNA, the CDR3 is TGTGCCAGCAGTTTAGACCCCGTTACTAATGAGCAGTTCTTC. This sequence encodes CASSLDPVTNEQFF.

This chain joins TRBV5-1 and TRBJ2-7; a weak D match, TRBD1 (5 bases). Germline-derived CDR1 and CDR2 are SGHRS and YFSETQ. Trimming took 4 bases from V and 2 from J, leaving 13 bases between them. The CDR3 runs to 14 residues. The CDR3: CASSPLRTPYEQYF. The DNA of the CDR3 is TGCGCCAGCAGCCCCCTAAGGACACCCTACGAGCAGTACTTC. Based on the CDR3 plus reference TRBV5-1 and TRBJ2-7, the full variable domain is KAGVTQTPRYLIKTRGQQVTLSCSPISGHRSVSWYQQTPGQGLQFLFEYFSETQRNKGNFPGRFSGRQFSNSRSEMNVSTLELGDSALYLCASSPLRTPYEQYFGPGTRLTVT.

This sequence joins TRBV10-2 and TRBJ2-2; 12 bases map to TRBD2. Germline assignment: CDR1 WSHSY and CDR2 SAAADI. This CDR3 is built from 15 residues. The V segment lost 5 bases and the J segment 6 bases; nucleotides outside the gene matches: 4. CDR3 residues: CASSLASGGAGELFF. CDR3 in DNA: TGCGCCAGCAGTCTAGCTAGCGGGGGGGCCGGGGAGCTGTTTTTT.

The V gene is TRBV4-1, the J gene TRBJ1-5; the D gene is possibly TRBD1 (5 bases). Looked up from germline, CDR1 is MGHRA and CDR2 is YSYEKL. Trimming stripped 0 bases from V and 3 bases from J, with 9 bases between. This CDR3 has 15 amino acids. CDR3 nucleotide sequence: TGCGCCAGCAGCCAAGACGACAGTTACAATCAGCCCCAGCATTTT. Translated, it gives CASSQDDSYNQPQHF.

J is TRBJ2-2 and V is TRBV7-9; a possible D gene is TRBD2 (5 bases). This CDR3 is built from 15 residues. Trimming stripped 1 base from V and 4 bases from J, with 10 bases between. Germline V gives CDR1 SEHNR, CDR2 FQNEAQ (reference sequence). The CDR3 bases are TGTGCCAGCAGCTTAGTTCCGGGGAGCACCGGGGAGCTGTTTTTT. Translating it yields CASSLVPGSTGELFF. Combining the CDR3 with reference TRBV7-9 and TRBJ2-2 gives the whole variable domain DTGVSQNPRHKITKRGQNVTFRCDPISEHNRLYWYRQTLGQGPEFLTYFQNEAQLEKSRLLSDRFSAERPKGSFSTLEIQRTEQGDSAMYLCASSLVPGSTGELFFGEGSRLTVL.

The rearrangement links TRBV7-3 to TRBJ1-5, with no clear D. The CDR3 length is 8 residues. V lost 8 bases to trimming and J lost 7 bases, with 0 bases between them. Germline V lookup: CDR1 SGHTA, CDR2 FQGTGA. CDR3 sequence: CASQPQHF. CDR3 in DNA: TGTGCCAGCCAGCCCCAGCATTTT.

The V call is TRBV28, the J call TRBJ2-1; TRBD2 aligns across 11 bases. The CDR3 consists of 15 residues. From germline, CDR1 is MDHEN and CDR2 SYDVKM. The ends lost 6 bases at V and 8 bases at J; junction bases unmatched: 9. Written as DNA, the CDR3 is TGTGCCAGCAGGGTTCTAGCGGGAGGTCGTGATGAGCAGTTCTTC. Translated: CASRVLAGGRDEQFF.

The genes are TRBV7-2 and TRBJ2-7; D unresolved. V was trimmed by 1 base and J by 3 bases, leaving 4 bases between them. The germline V gene encodes CDR1 SGHTA and CDR2 FQGNSA. The CDR3 loop spans 12 amino acids. The CDR3 loop is CASSLVHYEQYF. Written as DNA, the CDR3 is TGTGCCAGCAGCTTAGTCCACTACGAGCAGTACTTC.

This clone was seen only once. This chain joins TRBV9 and TRBJ2-1; 10 nucleotides agree with TRBD2. CDR1 and CDR2 from the germline V gene are SGDLS and YYNGEE. Trimming removed 4 bases from V and 4 bases from J; junction bases left unmatched: 5. The CDR3 extends over 15 amino acids. CDR3 nucleotide sequence: TGTGCCAGCAGCCCAAGGACTAGCGGATACAATGAGCAGTTCTTC. This encodes CASSPRTSGYNEQFF. Full variable domain (rest looked up from reference TRBV9 and TRBJ2-1): DSGVTQTPKHLITATGQRVTLRCSPRSGDLSVYWYQQSLDQGLQFLIQYYNGEERAKGNILERFSAQQFPDLHSELNLSSLELGDSALYFCASSPRTSGYNEQFFGPGTRLTVL.

The CDR3, as DNA: TGTGCCAGCAGCCCAACAGCTGCGGGCGGCTACACCTTC. Translated, it gives CASSPTAAGGYTF. The chain couples TRBV7-3 to TRBJ1-2, with D unresolved. Germline CDR1 and CDR2: SGHTA and FQGTGA. V was pared by 5 bases and J by 8 bases, with 15 bases between. The CDR3 sequence is 13 residues long.

V and J are TRBV28 and TRBJ1-1, with TRBD1 as a possible D gene (5 bases). This CDR3 region has 15 residues. Germline loops: CDR1 MDHEN, CDR2 SYDVKM. The V and J ends lost 5 bases and 3 bases respectively, with 16 bases between them. CDR3 sequence: CASSRLDSQDTEAFF. The CDR3 region has the DNA TGTGCCAGCAGTCGACTTGACAGTCAGGACACTGAAGCTTTCTTT.

Comment on this clone: The identical CDR3 is also encoded by other nucleotide sequences in the sample. V gene TRBV5-1 combines with J gene TRBJ2-7; the D gene is possibly TRBD2 (7 bases). V was trimmed by 0 bases and J by 4 bases, leaving 14 bases between them. Germline V CDR1 and CDR2: SGHRS, YFSETQ. The CDR3 sequence is 15 residues long. In nucleotides, the CDR3 is TGCGCCAGCAGCTTGGGGCGGGGGCTGGGATACGAGCAGTACTTC. Encoded protein: CASSLGRGLGYEQYF.

The chain is built from TRBV5-1 and TRBJ2-3, with 10 bases matching TRBD1. V lost 0 bases and J lost 5; bases outside the gene matches: 3. The CDR3 consists of 15 residues. Germline CDR1 and CDR2: SGHRS and YFSETQ. The CDR3 DNA reads as TGCGCCAGCAGCTTGGGACAGGGGGCAGGAGATACGCAGTATTTT. It specifies CASSLGQGAGDTQYF.

This clone was seen only a few times. This chain uses TRBV6-1 with TRBJ2-7; possibly TRBD2 for D (6 bases). The CDR3 sequence is 15 residues long. Between the trimmed V and J ends, which lost 1 base and 2 bases, there was a span of 12 bases. The germline gives CDR1 MNHNS, CDR2 SASEGT. The CDR3 loop reads CASSEGRGFPYEQYF. Written as DNA, the CDR3 is TGTGCCAGCAGTGAAGGGAGGGGCTTTCCCTACGAGCAGTACTTC.

This rearrangement joins TRBV12-5 to TRBJ2-7; D not resolved. The germline V gene encodes CDR1 LGHNT and CDR2 FRNRAP. V was shortened by 3 bases and J by 0 bases, with 12 bases between the two germline ends. This CDR3 has 15 residues. In DNA form, the CDR3 reads TGTGCTAGTGGTTTTTATCTAACTGACTCCTACGAGCAGTACTTC. Amino acid sequence: CASGFYLTDSYEQYF.

This clone was recorded only once. V gene TRBV6-5 combines with J gene TRBJ1-5, with 11 bases that match TRBD1. V dropped 6 bases and J dropped 1; count of bases not matched to a gene: 2. CDR1 is MNHEY, CDR2 SVGAGI, per germline. The CDR3 covers 15 residues. Here the CDR3 DNA reads TGTGCCAGCAGCTGGACAGGGGGCAGCAATCAGCCCCAGCATTTT. Encoded protein: CASSWTGGSNQPQHF.

V usage is TRBV6-4 and J usage is TRBJ1-2, with 8 bases fitting TRBD1. This CDR3 comprises 18 residues. Germline values: CDR1 MRHNA, CDR2 SNTAGT. V was clipped by 0 bases and J by 5 bases; unmatched bases: 14. The CDR3 DNA follows: TGTGCCAGCAGTGACTCACTACCTCGACAGGGGAAGCGATATGGCTACACCTTC. Translating it yields CASSDSLPRQGKRYGYTF.

CDR3 coding DNA: TGTGCCAGCAGCGGGACAGGGGACAGTGAAAAACTGTTTTTT. Its protein product is CASSGTGDSEKLFF. The chain employs TRBV4-2 and TRBJ1-4; TRBD1 aligns across 10 bases. Germline loops: CDR1 LGHNA, CDR2 YNFKEQ. This CDR3 is 14 amino acids long. V shed 5 bases and J 7 bases; nucleotides not matched to a gene: 4.

As to this clone: The junction and the germline gene differ at one end; a read error may be behind it. The chain is built from TRBV6-5 and TRBJ1-3, with D unclear. The CDR3 loop spans 12 amino acids. Germline V gene sequence: CDR1 MNHEY, CDR2 SVGAGI. The CDR3 reads CASSETGNTTYF. As DNA, the CDR3 is TGTGCCAGCAGTGAGACCGGAAACACCACATATTTT.

The gene calls are TRBV5-1 and TRBJ2-7, with D uncertain. Germline V lookup: CDR1 SGHRS, CDR2 YFSETQ. The V end was cut by 1 base, the J end by 4 bases, with 6 bases between. The CDR3 consists of 12 residues. For the CDR3, the DNA is TGCGCCAGCAGCTTGACGACGTACGAGCAGTACTTC. This encodes CASSLTTYEQYF. The variable domain in full, completed from reference TRBV5-1 and TRBJ2-7, reads KAGVTQTPRYLIKTRGQQVTLSCSPISGHRSVSWYQQTPGQGLQFLFEYFSETQRNKGNFPGRFSGRQFSNSRSEMNVSTLELGDSALYLCASSLTTYEQYFGPGTRLTVT.

V usage is TRBV14 and J usage is TRBJ2-7; the D gene is possibly TRBD2 (5 bases). CDR1 and CDR2 from the germline V gene are SGHDN and FVKESK. V shed 1 base and J shed 3 bases, with 10 bases lying between them. This CDR3 comprises 14 residues. The CDR3 region is CASSQGTGVYEQYF. The CDR3 DNA reads TGTGCCAGCAGCCAAGGTACCGGGGTCTACGAGCAGTACTTC.

The CDR3 DNA reads as TGTGCCAGCAGTGGTGGGGGGGCGGAGACCCAGTACTTC. Translation: CASSGGGAETQYF. V is TRBV6-1 and J is TRBJ2-5, with D maybe TRBD2 (7 bases). The CDR3 runs 13 residues. The V gene's germline CDR1 is MNHNS and CDR2 SASEGT. Trimming shortened V by 4 bases and J by 5 bases, and 11 bases separated the two germline ends.

This clone appeared a single time. The rearrangement links TRBV7-2 to TRBJ2-7; TRBD2 matches 7 bases. This CDR3 has 15 amino acids. Per the germline V gene, CDR1 is SGHTA and CDR2 is FQGNSA. V gave up 1 base and J gave up 0 bases; unmatched junction bases: 3. CDR3 amino acids: CASSLVGRSSYEQYF. CDR3 DNA sequence: TGTGCCAGCAGCTTAGTCGGGAGGTCCTCCTACGAGCAGTACTTC.

The chain recombines TRBV6-1 with TRBJ2-7, with TRBD1 matching over 8 bases. With 6 bases clipped from V and 6 bases from J, the junction kept 7 bases outside the gene matches. This CDR3 has 13 residues. Germline assignment: CDR1 MNHNS and CDR2 SASEGT. In DNA, the CDR3 is TGTGCCAGCAGGGCATGGACAGGGCTCGAGCAGTACTTC. It encodes CASRAWTGLEQYF.

The V gene is TRBV6-5, the J gene TRBJ1-4; no clear D. V dropped 0 bases and J dropped 8 bases, with 13 bases sitting between them. The V gene's germline CDR1 is MNHEY and CDR2 SVGAGI. This CDR3 contains 15 residues. In DNA form, the CDR3 reads TGTGCCAGCAGTTACTCAGACCTTACTCGGGAAAAACTGTTTTTT. Its translation is CASSYSDLTREKLFF.

The genes are TRBV18 and TRBJ1-1; 8 bases agree with TRBD1. CDR1 is KGHSH, CDR2 LQKENI, per germline. This CDR3 comprises 13 residues. Trimming took 4 bases from V and 5 from J; bases not matched to a gene: 3. The CDR3: CASSQTGETEAFF. The CDR3, as DNA: TGTGCCAGCTCACAGACAGGGGAAACTGAAGCTTTCTTT.

The chain employs TRBV29-1 and TRBJ2-5, with D possibly matching TRBD2 (6 bases). CDR1 and CDR2 (germline): SQVTM, ANQGSEA. The CDR3 runs 12 residues. Trimming stripped 4 bases from V and 1 base from J, with 7 bases between. The CDR3 bases are TGCAGCGTTGTGGGACTCCAAGAGACCCAGTACTTC. Residues: CSVVGLQETQYF.

V and J are TRBV28 and TRBJ1-5; TRBD1 matches 8 bases. Trimming removed 3 bases from V and 5 bases from J; junction bases left unmatched: 0. CDR3 length: 13 amino acids. Per germline, CDR1 MDHEN and CDR2 SYDVKM. CDR3 amino acids: CASSFRGHQPQHF. Written as DNA, the CDR3 is TGTGCCAGCAGTTTCAGGGGGCATCAGCCCCAGCATTTT.